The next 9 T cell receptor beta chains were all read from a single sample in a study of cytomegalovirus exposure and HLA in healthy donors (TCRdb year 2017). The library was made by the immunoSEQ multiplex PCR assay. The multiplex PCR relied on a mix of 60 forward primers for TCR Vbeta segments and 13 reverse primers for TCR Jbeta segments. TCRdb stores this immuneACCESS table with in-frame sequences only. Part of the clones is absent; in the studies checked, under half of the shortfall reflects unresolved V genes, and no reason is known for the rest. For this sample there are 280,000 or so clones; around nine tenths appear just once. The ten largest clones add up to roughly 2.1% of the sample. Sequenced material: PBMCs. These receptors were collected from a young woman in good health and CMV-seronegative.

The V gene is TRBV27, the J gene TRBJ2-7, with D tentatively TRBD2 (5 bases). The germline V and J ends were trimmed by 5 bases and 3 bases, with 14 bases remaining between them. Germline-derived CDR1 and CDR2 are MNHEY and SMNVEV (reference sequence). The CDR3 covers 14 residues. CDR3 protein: CASSEEGHFYEQYF. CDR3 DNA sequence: TGTGCCAGCAGTGAAGAGGGTCACTTCTACGAGCAGTACTTC.

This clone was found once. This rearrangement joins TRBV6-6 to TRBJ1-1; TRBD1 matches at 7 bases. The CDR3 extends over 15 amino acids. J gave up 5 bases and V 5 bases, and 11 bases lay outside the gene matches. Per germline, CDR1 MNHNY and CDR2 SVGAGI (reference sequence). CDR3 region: CASSPSTGSRTEAFF. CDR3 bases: TGTGCCAGCAGTCCGTCGACAGGGAGCCGGACTGAAGCTTTCTTT.

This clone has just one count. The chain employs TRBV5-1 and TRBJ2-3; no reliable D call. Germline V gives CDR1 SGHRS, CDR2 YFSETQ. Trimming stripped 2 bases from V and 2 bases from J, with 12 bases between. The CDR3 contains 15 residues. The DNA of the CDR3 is TGCGCCAGCAGCTTTAGGAGACCATCCACAGATACGCAGTATTTT. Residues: CASSFRRPSTDTQYF.

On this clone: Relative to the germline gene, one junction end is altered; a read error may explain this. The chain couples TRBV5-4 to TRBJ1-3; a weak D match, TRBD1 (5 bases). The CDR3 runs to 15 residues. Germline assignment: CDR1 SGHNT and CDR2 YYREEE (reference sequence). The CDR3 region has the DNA TGTGCCAGCAGCCCGGACACCAGCTCTGGAAACGCCATATATTTT. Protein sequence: CASSPDTSSGNAIYF.

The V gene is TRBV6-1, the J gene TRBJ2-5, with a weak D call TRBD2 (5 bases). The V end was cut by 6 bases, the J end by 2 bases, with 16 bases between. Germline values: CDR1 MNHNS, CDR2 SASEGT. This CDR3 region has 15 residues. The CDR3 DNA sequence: TGTGCCAGCAGGGACTCTACTAAATTGCAAGAGACCCAGTACTTC. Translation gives CASRDSTKLQETQYF.

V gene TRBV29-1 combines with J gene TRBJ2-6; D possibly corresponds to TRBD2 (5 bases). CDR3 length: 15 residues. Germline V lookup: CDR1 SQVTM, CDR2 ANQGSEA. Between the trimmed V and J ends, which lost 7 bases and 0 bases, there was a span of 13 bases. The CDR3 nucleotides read TGCAGCGCATCCCTCGGAGGCTCTGGGGCCAACGTCCTGACTTTC. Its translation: CSASLGGSGANVLTF.

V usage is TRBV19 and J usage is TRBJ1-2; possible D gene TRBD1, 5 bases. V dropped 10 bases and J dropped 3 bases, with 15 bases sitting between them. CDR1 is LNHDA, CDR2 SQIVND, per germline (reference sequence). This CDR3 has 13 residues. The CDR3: CATTLARDYGYTF. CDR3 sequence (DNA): TGTGCCACCACCCTGGCCAGGGACTATGGCTACACCTTC. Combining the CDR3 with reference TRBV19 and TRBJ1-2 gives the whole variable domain DGGITQSPKYLFRKEGQNVTLSCEQNLNHDAMYWYRQDPGQGLRLIYYSQIVNDFQKGDIAEGYSVSREKKESFPLTVTSAQKNPTAFYLCATTLARDYGYTFGSGTRLTVV.

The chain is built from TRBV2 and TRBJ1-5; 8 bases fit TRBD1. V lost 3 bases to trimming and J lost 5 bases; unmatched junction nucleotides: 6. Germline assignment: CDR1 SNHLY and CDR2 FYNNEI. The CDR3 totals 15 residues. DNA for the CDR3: TGTGCCAGCAGTGATGACAGGGGACCCTATCAGCCCCAGCATTTT. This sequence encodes CASSDDRGPYQPQHF.

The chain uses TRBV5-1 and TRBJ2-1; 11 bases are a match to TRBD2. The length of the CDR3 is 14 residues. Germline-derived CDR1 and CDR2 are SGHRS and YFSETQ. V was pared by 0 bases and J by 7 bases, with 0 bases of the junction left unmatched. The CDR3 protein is CASSLASGGNEQFF. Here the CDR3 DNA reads TGCGCCAGCAGCTTGGCTAGCGGGGGGAATGAGCAGTTCTTC.